Listed below are T cell receptor beta chains from one sample, sequenced in a study of blood T cell repertoires in COVID-19. Repertoires were generated with immunoSEQ multiplex PCR, while TCRdb's copy carries only in-frame clones and drops some. Of about 58,000 clones listed, around nine tenths were seen once; the top ten hold roughly 7.7%. The specimen sequenced was peripheral blood. Every receptor here comes from a woman in her 70s with active COVID-19. CDR3s include the opening cysteine and the closing phenylalanine or tryptophan. The D gene is left open where the match is weak. Size is stated for part of the rows, as once, few or many counts, or as a class when the clone is expanded.

d_gene: TRBD1; abundance: -; v_gene: TRBV18; j_gene: TRBJ1-1; len: 15; CDR3aa: CASSPPGQTNTEAFF; CDR3nt: TGTGCCAGCTCACCCCCGGGACAGACAAACACTGAAGCTTTCTTT
d_gene: -; abundance: few; v_gene: TRBV4-1; j_gene: TRBJ2-6; len: 16; CDR3aa: CASTVGRPSGANVLTF; CDR3nt: TGCGCCAGCACCGTCGGCAGGCCCTCTGGGGCCAACGTCCTGACTTTC
d_gene: TRBD1; abundance: medium-sized; v_gene: TRBV6-5; j_gene: TRBJ2-5; len: 13; CDR3aa: CASSNSGGETQYF; CDR3nt: TGTGCCAGCAGTAATTCAGGGGGAGAGACCCAGTACTTC
d_gene: TRBD2; abundance: -; v_gene: TRBV5-1; j_gene: TRBJ2-1; len: 15; CDR3aa: CASSLEPGGKYEQFF; CDR3nt: TGCGCCAGCAGCTTGGAACCGGGAGGGAAGTATGAGCAGTTCTTC
d_gene: TRBD2; abundance: -; v_gene: TRBV19; j_gene: TRBJ2-5; len: 16; CDR3aa: CASSPGIAGYQETQYF; CDR3nt: TGTGCCAGTAGCCCCGGGATAGCGGGCTACCAAGAGACCCAGTACTTC
d_gene: -; abundance: few; v_gene: TRBV7-6; j_gene: TRBJ1-2; len: 14; CDR3aa: CASSLGQQGSGYTF; CDR3nt: TGTGCCAGCAGCTTAGGTCAGCAGGGGAGCGGCTACACCTTC
d_gene: -; abundance: -; v_gene: TRBV18; j_gene: TRBJ1-4; len: 15; CDR3aa: CASSPRWEVIEKLFF; CDR3nt: TGTGCCAGCTCCCCGCGATGGGAGGTCATTGAAAAACTGTTTTTT
d_gene: TRBD1; abundance: -; v_gene: TRBV27; j_gene: TRBJ2-2; len: 16; CDR3aa: CASSPRDRGYTGELFF; CDR3nt: TGTGCCAGCAGTCCCAGGGACAGGGGGTACACCGGGGAGCTGTTTTTT
d_gene: TRBD1; abundance: -; v_gene: TRBV19; j_gene: TRBJ1-5; len: 15; CDR3aa: CASSPRDRGFQPQHF; CDR3nt: TGTGCCAGTAGTCCCCGGGACAGGGGGTTTCAGCCCCAGCATTTT
d_gene: -; abundance: -; v_gene: TRBV5-1; j_gene: TRBJ1-2; len: 14; CDR3aa: CASSIRNRDYGYTF; CDR3nt: TGCGCCAGCAGCATCCGGAACAGGGACTATGGCTACACCTTC
d_gene: -; abundance: -; v_gene: TRBV6-1; j_gene: TRBJ2-7; len: 14; CDR3aa: CASSDNRYAYEQYF; CDR3nt: TGTGCCAGCAGTGACAACAGATATGCCTACGAGCAGTACTTC
d_gene: TRBD1; abundance: -; v_gene: TRBV18; j_gene: TRBJ1-1; len: 14; CDR3aa: CASSPRRQGWEAFF; CDR3nt: TGTGCCAGCTCGCCGAGACGACAGGGTTGGGAAGCTTTCTTT
d_gene: -; abundance: -; v_gene: TRBV19; j_gene: TRBJ2-7; len: 14; CDR3aa: CATEGRDGRYEQYF; CDR3nt: TGTGCCACCGAGGGGCGGGACGGACGGTACGAGCAGTACTTC
d_gene: TRBD2; abundance: -; v_gene: TRBV4-2; j_gene: TRBJ2-3; len: 17; CDR3aa: CASSQEASGSGGDTQYF; CDR3nt: TGTGCCAGCAGCCAAGAGGCTAGCGGGAGTGGAGGAGATACGCAGTATTTT
d_gene: -; abundance: -; v_gene: TRBV7-8; j_gene: TRBJ2-2; len: 14; CDR3aa: CASKEGAGTGELFF; CDR3nt: TGTGCCAGCAAGGAGGGGGCTGGTACCGGGGAGCTGTTTTTT
d_gene: -; abundance: -; v_gene: TRBV23-1; j_gene: TRBJ1-4; len: 15; CDR3aa: CASSQSGRLNEKLFF; CDR3nt: TGCGCCAGCAGTCAATCGGGGCGATTGAATGAAAAACTGTTTTTT
d_gene: TRBD1; abundance: -; v_gene: TRBV28; j_gene: TRBJ1-5; len: 15; CDR3aa: CASSLAGGANQPQHF; CDR3nt: TGTGCCAGCAGTTTAGCAGGGGGCGCGAATCAGCCCCAGCATTTT
d_gene: -; abundance: once; v_gene: TRBV7-9; j_gene: TRBJ1-1; len: 11; CDR3aa: CASSLGQEIFF; CDR3nt: TGTGCCAGCAGCTTAGGACAGGAGATTTTTTTT
d_gene: TRBD1; abundance: -; v_gene: TRBV4-1; j_gene: TRBJ2-1; len: 17; CDR3aa: CASRKQGVSGSYNEQFF; CDR3nt: TGCGCCAGCAGAAAACAGGGGGTTAGTGGCTCCTACAATGAGCAGTTCTTC
d_gene: TRBD1; abundance: -; v_gene: TRBV30; j_gene: TRBJ2-2; len: 17; CDR3aa: CALRDPDTGGARGELFF; CDR3nt: TGTGCGTTGAGAGATCCGGACACAGGGGGCGCGCGGGGGGAGCTGTTTTTT
d_gene: -; abundance: -; v_gene: TRBV7-9; j_gene: TRBJ2-2; len: 14; CDR3aa: CASEPSAETGELFF; CDR3nt: TGTGCCAGCGAGCCCTCAGCGGAAACCGGGGAGCTGTTTTTT
d_gene: -; abundance: -; v_gene: TRBV4-1; j_gene: TRBJ2-3; len: 16; CDR3aa: CASSQVGREKADTQYF; CDR3nt: TGCGCCAGCAGCCAAGTTGGTCGGGAGAAGGCAGATACGCAGTATTTT
d_gene: -; abundance: -; v_gene: TRBV7-9; j_gene: TRBJ1-5; len: 13; CDR3aa: CASSARGNQPQHF; CDR3nt: TGTGCCAGCAGCGCAAGGGGGAATCAGCCCCAGCATTTT
d_gene: TRBD1; abundance: -; v_gene: TRBV30; j_gene: TRBJ1-1; len: 15; CDR3aa: CAWSPPDRGNTEAFF; CDR3nt: TGTGCCTGGAGTCCCCCAGACAGGGGGAACACTGAAGCTTTCTTT
d_gene: TRBD2; abundance: -; v_gene: TRBV3-1/TRBV3-2; j_gene: TRBJ2-7; len: 14; CDR3aa: CASSWTSGGYEQYF; CDR3nt: TGTGCCAGCAGCTGGACTAGCGGGGGCTACGAGCAGTACTTC
d_gene: TRBD1; abundance: -; v_gene: TRBV25-1; j_gene: TRBJ1-4; len: 18; CDR3aa: CASKGQPGQGAFNEKLFF; CDR3nt: TGTGCCAGCAAAGGGCAACCGGGACAGGGGGCGTTTAATGAAAAACTGTTTTTT
d_gene: -; abundance: -; v_gene: TRBV15; j_gene: TRBJ1-1; len: 14; CDR3aa: CATSRALLNTEAFF; CDR3nt: TGTGCCACCAGCAGAGCGTTATTGAACACTGAAGCTTTCTTT
d_gene: TRBD2; abundance: -; v_gene: TRBV7-3; j_gene: TRBJ2-5; len: 14; CDR3aa: CASSLEGTSGTQYF; CDR3nt: TGTGCCAGCAGCCTAGAGGGGACTAGTGGGACCCAGTACTTC
d_gene: -; abundance: -; v_gene: TRBV18; j_gene: TRBJ2-2; len: 14; CDR3aa: CASSSGHNTGELFF; CDR3nt: TGTGCCAGCTCATCGGGACATAACACCGGGGAGCTGTTTTTT
d_gene: TRBD2; abundance: -; v_gene: TRBV5-6; j_gene: TRBJ2-4; len: 16; CDR3aa: CASSFGSGRAGDIQYF; CDR3nt: TGTGCCAGCAGCTTCGGTAGCGGGAGGGCGGGGGACATTCAGTACTTC
d_gene: -; abundance: -; v_gene: TRBV18; j_gene: TRBJ2-7; len: 15; CDR3aa: CASSPASEPSYEQYF; CDR3nt: TGTGCCAGCTCACCCGCTAGCGAACCCTCCTACGAGCAGTACTTC
d_gene: TRBD1; abundance: -; v_gene: TRBV11-2; j_gene: TRBJ1-1; len: 17; CDR3aa: CASSHPRLGTVNTEAFF; CDR3nt: TGTGCCAGCAGCCACCCTAGGTTGGGGACAGTGAACACTGAAGCTTTCTTT
d_gene: TRBD1; abundance: -; v_gene: TRBV28; j_gene: TRBJ2-3; len: 17; CDR3aa: CASSLGRQGAFTDTQYF; CDR3nt: TGTGCCAGCAGTTTGGGAAGACAGGGGGCCTTCACAGATACGCAGTATTTT
d_gene: TRBD1; abundance: few; v_gene: TRBV7-2; j_gene: TRBJ1-5; len: 15; CDR3aa: CASSLETGGRQPQHF; CDR3nt: TGTGCCAGCAGCTTAGAGACAGGGGGCAGGCAGCCCCAGCATTTT
d_gene: -; abundance: -; v_gene: TRBV2; j_gene: TRBJ2-7; len: 13; CDR3aa: CASTPEVIYEQYF; CDR3nt: TGTGCCAGCACACCCGAGGTTATCTACGAGCAGTACTTC
d_gene: TRBD1; abundance: -; v_gene: TRBV11-2; j_gene: TRBJ2-5; len: 13; CDR3aa: CASSSGQKETQYF; CDR3nt: TGTGCCAGCAGCTCGGGACAGAAAGAGACCCAGTACTTC
d_gene: -; abundance: -; v_gene: TRBV6-1; j_gene: TRBJ1-1; len: 12; CDR3aa: CASSEFITEAFF; CDR3nt: TGTGCCAGCAGTGAATTTATAACTGAAGCTTTCTTT
d_gene: -; abundance: -; v_gene: TRBV3-1/TRBV3-2; j_gene: TRBJ2-2; len: 16; CDR3aa: CASSPTRGANTGELFF; CDR3nt: TGTGCCAGCAGCCCCACCCGGGGGGCTAACACCGGGGAGCTGTTTTTT
d_gene: -; abundance: -; v_gene: TRBV19; j_gene: TRBJ1-1; len: 15; CDR3aa: CASAGQGGLNTEAFF; CDR3nt: TGTGCCAGCGCGGGGCAGGGCGGGTTGAACACTGAAGCTTTCTTT
d_gene: TRBD2; abundance: -; v_gene: TRBV30; j_gene: TRBJ2-1; len: 16; CDR3aa: CAWSAGTSGDYNEQFF; CDR3nt: TGTGCCTGGAGTGCGGGGACTAGCGGAGACTACAATGAGCAGTTCTTC
d_gene: TRBD2; abundance: once; v_gene: TRBV4-1; j_gene: TRBJ2-3; len: 17; CDR3aa: CASSQRLAGGLGDTQYF; CDR3nt: TGCGCCAGCAGCCAAAGACTAGCGGGAGGGCTCGGAGATACGCAGTATTTT
d_gene: TRBD2; abundance: -; v_gene: TRBV28; j_gene: TRBJ2-5; len: 15; CDR3aa: CASSGLAGERETQYF; CDR3nt: TGTGCCAGCAGTGGACTAGCGGGAGAGAGGGAGACCCAGTACTTC
d_gene: -; abundance: -; v_gene: TRBV19; j_gene: TRBJ1-5; len: 14; CDR3aa: CASRPEGVNQPQHF; CDR3nt: TGTGCCAGTAGACCCGAGGGGGTTAATCAGCCCCAGCATTTT
d_gene: TRBD1; abundance: -; v_gene: TRBV9; j_gene: TRBJ2-3; len: 15; CDR3aa: CASSSGTGKSDTQYF; CDR3nt: TGTGCCAGCAGCTCGGGGACAGGGAAATCAGATACGCAGTATTTT
d_gene: TRBD2; abundance: -; v_gene: TRBV2; j_gene: TRBJ2-3; len: 15; CDR3aa: CASRTSGSVSDTQYF; CDR3nt: TGTGCCAGCAGAACTAGCGGGAGTGTGTCAGATACGCAGTATTTT
d_gene: -; abundance: -; v_gene: TRBV28; j_gene: TRBJ1-5; len: 14; CDR3aa: CASSLAGLDQPQHF; CDR3nt: TGTGCCAGCAGTTTGGCGGGCTTAGATCAGCCCCAGCATTTT
d_gene: TRBD2; abundance: -; v_gene: TRBV10-3; j_gene: TRBJ2-7; len: 14; CDR3aa: CAISSAGGPYEQYF; CDR3nt: TGTGCCATCAGTTCAGCGGGAGGCCCCTACGAGCAGTACTTC
d_gene: -; abundance: -; v_gene: TRBV6-2/TRBV6-3; j_gene: TRBJ1-5; len: 13; CDR3aa: CASSYASRQPQHF; CDR3nt: TGTGCCAGCAGTTACGCCTCCCGGCAGCCCCAGCATTTT
d_gene: TRBD1; abundance: -; v_gene: TRBV28; j_gene: TRBJ2-3; len: 15; CDR3aa: CASSQGTGRTDTQYF; CDR3nt: TGTGCCAGCAGTCAAGGGACAGGGCGCACAGATACGCAGTATTTT
d_gene: TRBD2; abundance: -; v_gene: TRBV9; j_gene: TRBJ2-1; len: 15; CDR3aa: CASQESSGRHNEQFF; CDR3nt: TGTGCCAGTCAGGAATCTAGCGGGAGACACAATGAGCAGTTCTTC
d_gene: TRBD2; abundance: -; v_gene: TRBV10-2; j_gene: TRBJ2-5; len: 15; CDR3aa: CASSESAGGGETQYF; CDR3nt: TGCGCCAGCAGTGAGTCGGCGGGAGGAGGAGAGACCCAGTACTTC
d_gene: TRBD1; abundance: once; v_gene: TRBV5-4; j_gene: TRBJ2-3; len: 16; CDR3aa: CASSFGQGVLTDTQYF; CDR3nt: TGTGCCAGCAGCTTCGGACAGGGGGTTTTGACAGATACGCAGTATTTT
d_gene: -; abundance: -; v_gene: TRBV28; j_gene: TRBJ1-5; len: 15; CDR3aa: CASSSTGYSNQPQHF; CDR3nt: TGTGCCAGCAGTTCCACGGGGTATAGCAATCAGCCCCAGCATTTT
d_gene: -; abundance: -; v_gene: TRBV30; j_gene: TRBJ2-1; len: 14; CDR3aa: CAWSGTGPEVEQFF; CDR3nt: TGTGCCTGGAGTGGCACAGGGCCGGAGGTTGAGCAGTTCTTC
d_gene: -; abundance: -; v_gene: TRBV28; j_gene: TRBJ1-1; len: 17; CDR3aa: CASSSPPGGGLNTEAFF; CDR3nt: TGTGCCAGCAGTTCCCCACCGGGGGGCGGGTTGAACACTGAAGCTTTCTTT
d_gene: TRBD1; abundance: few; v_gene: TRBV2; j_gene: TRBJ1-5; len: 12; CDR3aa: CASRGQARPQHF; CDR3nt: TGTGCCAGCAGGGGACAGGCCCGGCCCCAGCATTTT
d_gene: TRBD1; abundance: -; v_gene: TRBV28; j_gene: TRBJ2-2; len: 15; CDR3aa: CASSSAPGGTGELFF; CDR3nt: TGTGCCAGCAGTTCGGCCCCAGGGGGCACCGGGGAGCTGTTTTTT
d_gene: -; abundance: -; v_gene: TRBV18; j_gene: TRBJ2-7; len: 14; CDR3aa: CASSPTGRPYEQYF; CDR3nt: TGTGCCAGCTCACCGACAGGTCGCCCATACGAGCAGTACTTC
d_gene: -; abundance: -; v_gene: TRBV5-6; j_gene: TRBJ2-4; len: 15; CDR3aa: CASSLESIAKNIQYF; CDR3nt: TGTGCCAGCAGCTTGGAGAGTATAGCCAAAAACATTCAGTACTTC